The following is a T cell receptor beta chain sequence with its context. The specificity of this receptor is unknown. One base away there is no much larger clone; base qualities are not given. The source of the sample is a study of T-cell memory formation after mild COVID-19 (dated by TCRdb to the early 2020s). Study-level background: TCR sequence clusters from the two donors were found to be largely donor specific. Two young, previously healthy adult volunteers, one female and one male, were included in the cohort. In two donors, T-cell clones that expanded and contracted after mild COVID-19 were tracked by sequencing TCRalpha and TCRbeta repertoires over time.

The investigation overall reported the following: SARS-CoV-2 specificity of the second-wave clones peaking on day 37 was not confirmed. Only a couple of mild cases were covered in the study, and larger cohorts including severe cases with pre-infection samples were considered necessary. The detection of some responding clones in pre-infection memory suggests that pre-existing cross-reactive memory T cells joined the SARS-CoV-2 response. Balanced CD4/CD8 phenotypes were observed for clones contracting from day 15 to 85, whereas a bias towards CD4+ was observed for a second wave of clones expanding from day 15 to 37. Contracting CD4+ clones appeared mostly in the CM and EM memory subsets, whereas CD8+ clones were enriched in EMRA.

Ficoll-Paque density gradient centrifugation was used to isolate PBMCs. The trim is 10 bases for V and 2 bases for J, with a gap of 16 bases between the germline ends. According to the germline V gene (reference sequence), CDR1 reads LNHDA and CDR2 reads SQIVND. From the cysteine up to the phenylalanine, the CDR3 has a length of 14 residues. The entry retains the CDR3 DNA only, 42 bases that are in frame from base 1. The instrument given in TCRdb is Illumina NovaSeq 6000. Using 5'RACE with constant-segment primers, TCRalpha and TCRbeta cDNA libraries were constructed, with sample barcodes and unique molecular identifiers added in the process. RNA was extracted from every sample with Trizol reagent. The libraries were amplified in two PCR steps, and the second step added a second sample barcode and Illumina TruSeq adapters. Sequencing of libraries was performed on an Illumina NovaSeq with 2 x 150 bp paired-end reads. The source study handled its data this way. Reads were demultiplexed and collapsed into UMI-guided consensus sequences with migec v1.2.7. With mixcr v2.1.11, UMI consensuses were aligned to TRA and TRB V and J templates and assembled into clonotypes. Clonotypes were classified as expanded or contracted when called significant by both edgeR and NoisET, with noise models trained on biological replicates. For edgeR calls, the thresholds were a false discovery rate-adjusted p below 0.01 and a log2 fold-change of 1. As an exploratory analysis of dynamics, max-normalized trajectories of the 1000 most abundant clonotypes were examined with PCA combined with hierarchical clustering. The CD4 or CD8 phenotype of responding clones was assigned using the separately sequenced CD4+ and CD8+ repertoires. In-frame beta chains were kept once TCRdb had trimmed the public reads at Q25 with fastp and called clones with MiXCR. Every CDR3 protein is listed once, alongside the most common genes and DNA of its rows. The V and J calls, along with clone size, are taken from TCRdb and not from the paper's own processing. Within this sample are 450,000 or so distinct CDR3 sequences, with around 25% of them counted one time only. The top ten hold around 12% of the sample.

The rearrangement combines TRBV19 with TRBJ2-3, and TRBD2 may be the D gene, going by 7 matching bases. What was sequenced was PBMCs or a T cell subset sorted from them (not recorded which). This clonotype was sampled from an adult woman who had mild COVID-19 (a few samples of this study predate the infection). The sample titles of this study are shuffled in the database, so cell type and time point are left out; the donor was told from shared clones. The nucleotides are TGTGCCACAACCTCGGGGGGCTTCACAGATACGCAGTATTTT. Its protein reads: CATTSGGFTDTQYF.